This passage covers 28 T cell receptor beta chains from one sample sequenced in a study of T cell changes during pregnancy in multiple sclerosis. Profiled with immunoSEQ multiplex PCR; TCRdb holds only in-frame clones, not every one. The sample holds over 50,000 clones; over 75% are singletons and the top ten take about 1.7%. Sequenced here: peripheral blood, sampled after pregnancy. The receptors come from a female donor with multiple sclerosis, enrolled in a pregnancy study.

This clone has just one count. CDR3 protein: CASSLIPGQAYNEQFF. The DNA of the CDR3 is TGCGCCAGCAGCTTAATTCCGGGACAGGCCTACAATGAGCAGTTCTTC. The chain carries TRBV5-1 and TRBJ2-1, with 8 nucleotides matching TRBD1. V gave up 2 bases and J gave up 2 bases; unmatched junction bases: 6. The germline gives CDR1 SGHRS, CDR2 YFSETQ. This CDR3 has 16 amino acids. Complete variable domain (other parts from reference TRBV5-1 and TRBJ2-1): KAGVTQTPRYLIKTRGQQVTLSCSPISGHRSVSWYQQTPGQGLQFLFEYFSETQRNKGNFPGRFSGRQFSNSRSEMNVSTLELGDSALYLCASSLIPGQAYNEQFFGPGTRLTVL.

The CDR3 nucleotides read TGTGCCAGCAGCGCCGGGACTAACAGGGTGTTTGAAGCTTTCTTT. It specifies CASSAGTNRVFEAFF. The V gene is TRBV5-5, the J gene TRBJ1-1, with a weak D call TRBD1 (6 bases). The CDR3 contains 15 residues. Trimming stripped 4 bases from V and 7 bases from J, with 20 bases between. Germline V gene sequence: CDR1 SGHKS, CDR2 YYEKEE (reference sequence).

This chain connects TRBV19 to TRBJ1-2, with D maybe TRBD1 (5 bases). CDR1 is LNHDA and CDR2 is SQIVND in the germline V gene (reference sequence). This CDR3 is 14 amino acids long. V lost 6 bases, J lost 0 bases, and 11 bases lay in between. CDR3 amino acids: CASSRQPTNYGYTF. The CDR3 DNA reads TGTGCCAGTAGCCGACAGCCTACTAACTATGGCTACACCTTC.

The chain employs TRBV27 and TRBJ1-2; 7 bases are shared with TRBD1. The ends lost 6 bases at V and 8 bases at J; junction bases unmatched: 15. The germline CDR1 and CDR2 sequences are MNHEY and SMNVEV (reference sequence). This CDR3 spans 15 amino acids. The chain's CDR3 is CASSLSGTALGGYTF. CDR3 coding DNA: TGTGCCAGCAGCCTTTCCGGGACAGCGCTCGGCGGCTACACCTTC.

This clone showed up just once. The rearrangement uses TRBV1 and TRBJ2-3; the table assigns TRBD2, which was not confirmed against the DNA. TRBV1 has pseudogene status. The length of the CDR3 is 18 residues. The CDR3 region has the DNA TGCACCAGCAGTCGCATCAGGCCCGAGCGGGGGCGCACAGATACGCAGTATTTT. It encodes CTSSRIRPERGRTDTQYF.

The DNA for the CDR3 is TGTGCCAGCAGCTTAAGGGTGACAGGGGGCACGGACACCGGGGAGCTGTTTTTT. Its protein is CASSLRVTGGTDTGELFF. This rearrangement joins TRBV7-9 to TRBJ2-2; 10 bases map to TRBD1. Germline CDR1 is SEHNR and CDR2 is FQNEAQ (reference sequence). V lost 2 bases, J lost 3 bases, and 9 bases stayed unmatched. The CDR3 is 18 amino acids.

The rearrangement joins TRBV5-1 to TRBJ2-1; tentative D call: TRBD2 (6 bases). This CDR3 is 15 amino acids long. Germline CDR1 reads SGHRS; CDR2 reads YFSETQ. Trimming cost V 4 bases and J 5 bases, with 16 bases left between them. CDR3 amino acids: CASSLPGGVHNEQFF. CDR3 bases: TGCGCCAGCAGCCTGCCAGGCGGGGTACACAATGAGCAGTTCTTC. The full variable domain, with the rest looked up from reference TRBV5-1 and TRBJ2-1, is KAGVTQTPRYLIKTRGQQVTLSCSPISGHRSVSWYQQTPGQGLQFLFEYFSETQRNKGNFPGRFSGRQFSNSRSEMNVSTLELGDSALYLCASSLPGGVHNEQFFGPGTRLTVL.

The J gene is TRBJ2-7, the V gene TRBV7-3, with D perhaps matching TRBD2 (5 bases). Germline V gives CDR1 SGHTA, CDR2 FQGTGA. The V and J ends lost 4 bases and 3 bases respectively, with 10 bases between them. The CDR3 spans 13 residues. Here the CDR3 DNA reads TGTGCCAGCAGCTCCGGGATTGACTACGAGCAGTACTTC. Protein sequence: CASSSGIDYEQYF.

This clone was observed once. V is TRBV29-1 and J is TRBJ1-6; 8 nucleotides agree with TRBD1. The J segment lost 7 bases and the V segment lost 4 bases, leaving 3 bases of the junction unmatched. CDR1 SQVTM and CDR2 ANQGSEA come from the germline V gene. The CDR3 totals 13 residues. This CDR3 is CSVGQGSNSPLHF. For the CDR3, the DNA is TGCAGCGTTGGACAGGGGTCAAATTCACCCCTCCACTTT.

This chain links TRBV6-6 with TRBJ2-3; 8 nucleotides match TRBD1. The CDR3 runs to 12 residues. Trimming removed 6 bases from V and 4 bases from J; junction bases left unmatched: 0. From germline, CDR1 is MNHNY and CDR2 SVGAGI (reference sequence). The CDR3 here is CASRTGADTQYF. DNA of the CDR3: TGTGCCAGCAGGACAGGGGCAGATACGCAGTATTTT.

V gene TRBV27 combines with J gene TRBJ1-6; D unresolved. This CDR3 region has 15 residues. V dropped 0 bases and J dropped 7 bases, with 10 bases sitting between them. Germline CDR1 MNHEY, CDR2 SMNVEV (reference sequence). CDR3 DNA: TGTGCCAGCAGTTTATCTCGGAGCAGCAATTCACCCCTCCACTTT. It specifies CASSLSRSSNSPLHF.

The genes are TRBV2 and TRBJ2-5, with TRBD2 identical over 9 bases. CDR1 and CDR2 from the germline V gene are SNHLY and FYNNEI. This CDR3 has 17 residues. Trimming cost V 0 bases and J 3 bases; bases outside gene matches: 8. The CDR3 here is CASSEASTRGGEETQYF. CDR3 in DNA: TGTGCCAGCAGTGAAGCATCCACGCGGGGGGGAGAAGAGACCCAGTACTTC.

The rearrangement uses TRBV5-1 and TRBJ2-7, with TRBD1 identical over 7 bases. This CDR3 comprises 13 residues. The V segment lost 4 bases and the J segment 2 bases; nucleotides outside the gene matches: 3. Looked up from germline, CDR1 is SGHRS and CDR2 is YFSETQ. The CDR3 DNA follows: TGCGCCAGCAGCCTACAGGGGACCTACGAGCAGTACTTC. Its protein is CASSLQGTYEQYF. The variable domain in full, with the rest retrieved from reference TRBV5-1 and TRBJ2-7, is KAGVTQTPRYLIKTRGQQVTLSCSPISGHRSVSWYQQTPGQGLQFLFEYFSETQRNKGNFPGRFSGRQFSNSRSEMNVSTLELGDSALYLCASSLQGTYEQYFGPGTRLTVT.

V and J are TRBV29-1 and TRBJ2-1; TRBD2 agrees at 9 bases. This CDR3 has 17 amino acids. Trimming cost V 5 bases and J 0 bases; bases outside gene matches: 11. The V gene's germline CDR1 is SQVTM and CDR2 ANQGSEA. DNA for the CDR3: TGCAGCGTTTTTGGGATAGCGGGGGCCCTCTCCTACAATGAGCAGTTCTTC. Its protein product is CSVFGIAGALSYNEQFF.

This chain connects TRBV19 to TRBJ2-2; 9 bases fit TRBD2. Germline V gene sequence: CDR1 LNHDA, CDR2 SQIVND (reference sequence). J lost 0 bases, V lost 4 bases, and 6 bases had no gene match. The CDR3 loop spans 17 amino acids. CDR3 amino acids: CASSRVAGAPNTGELFF. The CDR3 coding sequence is TGTGCCAGTAGTAGGGTAGCGGGGGCCCCGAACACCGGGGAGCTGTTTTTT.

The chain is built from TRBV6-1 and TRBJ1-1, with D uncertain. The CDR3 sequence is 14 residues long. Trimming removed 4 bases from V and 0 bases from J, with 9 bases in between. Germline assignment: CDR1 MNHNS and CDR2 SASEGT. Written as DNA, the CDR3 is TGTGCCAGCAGTGCGGTTGGAGTGAACACTGAAGCTTTCTTT. Translating it yields CASSAVGVNTEAFF.

This chain connects TRBV27 to TRBJ1-5, with D perhaps matching TRBD1 (6 bases). From germline, CDR1 is MNHEY and CDR2 SMNVEV (reference sequence). This CDR3 comprises 14 residues. With 8 bases removed from V and 3 bases from J, the gap between germline ends came to 14 bases. The CDR3 loop reads CASWSTGYNQPQHF. The CDR3 region has the DNA TGTGCCAGCTGGAGCACAGGGTACAATCAGCCCCAGCATTTT.

The chain employs TRBV25-1 and TRBJ2-7; TRBD1 might be the D (5 bases). Trimming pared 3 bases from V and 6 bases from J, leaving 15 bases between. Germline CDR1 and CDR2: MGHDK and SYGVNS. The CDR3 is 14 amino acids. The CDR3 nucleotides read TGTGCCAGCAGTGAGCCGGATGGGGCCGCCGAGCAGTACTTC. Translation gives CASSEPDGAAEQYF.

The genes are TRBV5-1 and TRBJ2-3; TRBD2 matches at 8 bases. V was clipped by 0 bases and J by 11 bases; unmatched bases: 11. The CDR3 has 15 amino acids. Looked up from germline, CDR1 is SGHRS and CDR2 is YFSETQ. The CDR3: CASSLEGSGDLGQYF. CDR3 nucleotides: TGCGCCAGCAGCTTGGAAGGTAGCGGGGATTTGGGGCAGTATTTT. The full variable domain, rest sourced from reference TRBV5-1 and TRBJ2-3, is KAGVTQTPRYLIKTRGQQVTLSCSPISGHRSVSWYQQTPGQGLQFLFEYFSETQRNKGNFPGRFSGRQFSNSRSEMNVSTLELGDSALYLCASSLEGSGDLGQYFGPGTRLTVL.

The rearrangement joins TRBV4-1 to TRBJ1-1, with TRBD1 matching 8 bases. The V and J ends lost 4 bases and 5 bases, in that order; junction bases with no gene match: 3. The CDR3 runs to 13 residues. Germline V gives CDR1 MGHRA, CDR2 YSYEKL. The CDR3 DNA reads as TGCGCCAGCAGCCTTAGGACAGGGACTGAAGCTTTCTTT. It codes for CASSLRTGTEAFF.

The chain couples TRBV6-1 to TRBJ2-2; the D gene is possibly TRBD1 (5 bases). The V and J ends lost 2 bases and 6 bases respectively, with 16 bases between them. CDR3 length: 16 residues. In germline, CDR1 is MNHNS, CDR2 SASEGT. The CDR3: CASSEFGRVFAGELFF. CDR3 coding DNA: TGTGCCAGCAGTGAATTCGGCAGGGTGTTCGCCGGGGAGCTGTTTTTT.

V usage is TRBV4-3 and J usage is TRBJ1-2, with D possibly TRBD1 on 5 matching bases. This CDR3 has 16 residues. Germline V gene sequence: CDR1 LGHNA, CDR2 YSLEER. Deletions cut 1 base from V and 4 bases from J, with 16 bases between. The CDR3 DNA reads as TGCGCCAGCAGCCAAGTGGTGACGCAGGGAGGCTATGGCTACACCTTC. Translating gives CASSQVVTQGGYGYTF.

The rearrangement uses TRBV7-9 and TRBJ1-5; 7 nucleotides align to TRBD1. The CDR3 covers 14 residues. The germline CDR1 and CDR2 sequences are SEHNR and FQNEAQ (reference sequence). The V segment lost 6 bases and the J segment 3 bases; nucleotides outside the gene matches: 5. In DNA, the CDR3 is TGTGCCAGCAGGCCGGGGACAGTCAATCAGCCCCAGCATTTT. This translates into CASRPGTVNQPQHF.

This chain connects TRBV7-3 to TRBJ2-1; 7 nucleotides match TRBD2. The J segment lost 6 bases and the V segment lost 5 bases, leaving 10 bases of the junction unmatched. There are 15 residues in the CDR3. Per the germline V gene, CDR1 is SGHTA and CDR2 is FQGTGA. The CDR3 loop is CASSPHIAGPNEQFF. The CDR3 DNA is TGTGCCAGCAGCCCCCACATAGCGGGCCCCAATGAGCAGTTCTTC.

V is TRBV6-4 and J is TRBJ2-4; TRBD2 matches 8 bases. Germline CDR1 is MRHNA and CDR2 is SNTAGT. This CDR3 has 15 amino acids. V shed 0 bases and J 7 bases; nucleotides not matched to a gene: 5. The CDR3 spells CASSDSAGGLNIQYF. The CDR3 DNA sequence: TGTGCCAGCAGTGACTCCGCGGGGGGCTTGAACATTCAGTACTTC.

The rearrangement uses TRBV10-3 and TRBJ2-3; 9 bases are shared with TRBD2. Germline V lookup: CDR1 ENHRY, CDR2 SYGVKD. Trimming at V came to 5 bases and at J to 1 base, leaving 19 bases not matched to a gene. The CDR3 loop spans 20 amino acids. CDR3 DNA sequence: TGTGCCATCAGTTTGAGTTCCAGCGGGGGGCCCCGATCCGGCACAGATACGCAGTATTTT. It is translated as CAISLSSSGGPRSGTDTQYF.

This chain connects TRBV10-3 to TRBJ1-2, with 8 positions matching TRBD1. CDR3 size: 17 residues. Germline V gives CDR1 ENHRY, CDR2 SYGVKD. Losses at the gene ends were 3 bases for V and 0 bases for J; bases not matched to a gene: 9. This CDR3 is CAISERRGPSSNYGYTF. The CDR3 nucleotides read TGTGCCATCAGTGAACGCAGGGGGCCCAGTTCTAACTATGGCTACACCTTC.

This CDR3 is CASSLGTQLTYEQYF. Written as DNA, the CDR3 is TGTGCCAGCAGCCTGGGGACTCAATTAACTTACGAGCAGTACTTC. This sequence joins TRBV9 and TRBJ2-7, with D maybe TRBD2 (6 bases). Germline CDR1 reads SGDLS; CDR2 reads YYNGEE. The CDR3 is 15 residues long. Trimming removed 4 bases at V and 4 bases at J, with 18 bases between.